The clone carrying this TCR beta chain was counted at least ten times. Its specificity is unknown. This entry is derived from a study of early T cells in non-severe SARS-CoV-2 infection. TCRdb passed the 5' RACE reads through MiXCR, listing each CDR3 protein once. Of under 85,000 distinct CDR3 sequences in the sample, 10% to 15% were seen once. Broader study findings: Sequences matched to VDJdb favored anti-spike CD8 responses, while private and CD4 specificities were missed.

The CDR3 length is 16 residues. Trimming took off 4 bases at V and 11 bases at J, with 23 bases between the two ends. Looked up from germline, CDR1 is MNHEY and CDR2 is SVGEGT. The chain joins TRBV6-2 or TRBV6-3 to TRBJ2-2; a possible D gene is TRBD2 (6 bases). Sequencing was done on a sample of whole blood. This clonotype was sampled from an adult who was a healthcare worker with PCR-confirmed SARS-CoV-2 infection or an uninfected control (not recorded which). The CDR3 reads CASSSYDDSTREELFF. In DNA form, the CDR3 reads TGTGCCAGCAGTTCCTACGACGATTCGACTAGGGAAGAGCTGTTTTTT.